Listed below are T cell receptor beta chains from one sample, sequenced in a study of liver allograft versus peripheral blood T cells. One entry per CDR3 protein results from TCRdb running MiXCR on the reads. The repertoire holds about 6,500 distinct CDR3 sequences, with around 18% as singletons. These receptors were collected from a human patient who had a liver transplant. Some of the T cells may derive from the graft donor. Both conserved end residues are trimmed from each CDR3. Some rows mark clone size as missing; the rest say once, few, many or name a class of expanded clone.

TRBJ1-2,few,TRBV10-1,ASIRTALGDGYT
TRBJ2-1,-,TRBV11-2,ASSLQGGSYNEQF
TRBJ2-2,few,TRBV27,ASSAGSNTGELF
TRBJ2-3,many,TRBV5-4,ASSGGQGPILDTQY
TRBJ2-1,few,TRBV29-1,SVFLSNPGTSYYNEQF
TRBJ2-1,-,TRBV12-3/TRBV12-4,ASSLALAGGYNEQF
TRBJ2-7,-,TRBV6-1,ASNPSVYEQY
TRBJ2-7,once,TRBV11-2,ASSLAGGSYEQY
TRBJ1-2,-,TRBV7-2,ASSIYGYT
TRBJ2-2,-,TRBV14,ASSQTGSVGELF
TRBJ1-4,-,TRBV30,AWSVSGSEKLF
TRBJ2-1,many,TRBV15,ATSRGEQF
TRBJ2-7,few,TRBV6-6,ASSPRSSYEQY
TRBJ1-2,medium-sized,TRBV7-2,ASSTAYYGYT
TRBJ2-7,few,TRBV20-1,SARISGRGYEQY
TRBJ1-2,-,TRBV5-4,ASSPGTGDGYT
TRBJ2-3,-,TRBV12-3/TRBV12-4,ASSTRDYLTYTQY
TRBJ2-1,-,TRBV19,ASSMMVSSYNEQF
TRBJ1-2,medium-sized,TRBV27,ASSLTVGRGYGYT
TRBJ1-5,many,TRBV27,ASSGRGMGSNQPQH
TRBJ1-6,few,TRBV5-5,ASSRTGGSSPLH
TRBJ1-2,-,TRBV19,ASSRGPYGYT
TRBJ2-7,few,TRBV5-5,ASSLEKITTYEQY
TRBJ2-7,-,TRBV11-1,ASSSPSGGSPYEQY
TRBJ1-5,medium-sized,TRBV6-1,ASRNRAGGGIGGNQPQH
TRBJ1-1,medium-sized,TRBV18,ASSQGTNTEAF
TRBJ1-1,many,TRBV24-1,ATSDVDRAHTEAF
TRBJ1-4,medium-sized,TRBV6-2/TRBV6-3,ASSYSTEGEKLF
TRBJ1-1,many,TRBV7-9,ASSPGLVNTEAF
TRBJ1-5,-,TRBV12-3/TRBV12-4,ASSFRTPSQPQH
TRBJ2-5,-,TRBV15,ATSRDGVTSY
TRBJ1-1,-,TRBV12-3/TRBV12-4,ASNGRFSTLNTEAF